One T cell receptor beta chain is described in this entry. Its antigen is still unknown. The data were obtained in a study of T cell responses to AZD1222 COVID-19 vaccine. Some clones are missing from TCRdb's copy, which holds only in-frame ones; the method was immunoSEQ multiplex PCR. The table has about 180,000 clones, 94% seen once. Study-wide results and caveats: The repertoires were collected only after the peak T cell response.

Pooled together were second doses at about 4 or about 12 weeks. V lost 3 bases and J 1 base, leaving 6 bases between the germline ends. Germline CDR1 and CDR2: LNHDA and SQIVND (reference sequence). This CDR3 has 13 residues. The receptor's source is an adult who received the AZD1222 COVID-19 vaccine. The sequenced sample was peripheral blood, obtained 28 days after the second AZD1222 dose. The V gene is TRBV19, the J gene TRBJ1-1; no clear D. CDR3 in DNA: TGTGCCAGTAGTATGAACCAGAACACTGAAGCTTTCTTT. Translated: CASSMNQNTEAFF.